The rows below give T cell receptor beta chains drawn from one sample of a study of T cell responses to AZD1222 COVID-19 vaccine. Sequenced by immunoSEQ multiplex PCR; TCRdb stores in-frame clones only, minus some. The profile shows about 94,000 clones, roughly 90% of them singletons. The source was peripheral blood, collected on day 0 of AZD1222 vaccination. These receptors were collected from an adult in good health. Both conserved end residues are part of each CDR3. The D gene is left open where the match is weak. Only part of the rows carry a size: once, few, many, or a class if the clone is expanded.

cdr3_nt | cdr3_aa | clone_size | d_call | j_call | v_call
TGTGCCAGCAGCTTGGGGGACAGGACTTACGAGCAGTACTTC | CASSLGDRTYEQYF | NA | TRBD1 | TRBJ2-7 | TRBV5-4
TGTGCCAGCAGTTACTCGGGACTAGCGGGGGATGAGCAGTTCTTC | CASSYSGLAGDEQFF | NA | TRBD2 | TRBJ2-1 | TRBV6-5
TGTGCCAGCAGCCTCGGTAGGGGCAGGAGCTCCTACAATGAGCAGTTCTTC | CASSLGRGRSSYNEQFF | once | NA | TRBJ2-1 | TRBV7-2
TGTGCCAGCAGTCGGGGTGGTAGCAATCAGCCCCAGCATTTT | CASSRGGSNQPQHF | NA | NA | TRBJ1-5 | TRBV27
TGTGCCAGCAGTGAACTCGGACACAGCACAGATACGCAGTATTTT | CASSELGHSTDTQYF | NA | NA | TRBJ2-3 | TRBV6-4
TGTGCCAGCAGCGACAGGGTCACCTACGAGCAGTACTTC | CASSDRVTYEQYF | NA | TRBD1 | TRBJ2-7 | TRBV7-9
TGTGCCAGCAGCTTAACCGGGGAGTATAATTCACCCCTCCACTTT | CASSLTGEYNSPLHF | NA | NA | TRBJ1-6 | TRBV7-3
TGTGCCAGTAGTATAGACGGGGATCTTTATGGCTACACCTTC | CASSIDGDLYGYTF | NA | NA | TRBJ1-2 | TRBV19
TGTGCCGGCCGAAAGGGGAGCTCCTATAATTCACCCCTCCACTTT | CAGRKGSSYNSPLHF | NA | NA | TRBJ1-6 | TRBV30
TGTGCCAGCAGCTTTAGGGCCAACGGGGAGACCCAGTACTTC | CASSFRANGETQYF | NA | NA | TRBJ2-5 | TRBV7-9
TGTGCCAGCAGTGAGTCGATCGACTCGCGCTACACCTTC | CASSESIDSRYTF | NA | NA | TRBJ1-2 | TRBV6-1
TGTGCCAGCAGCCCCGCCAGTTTGAACACCGGGGAGCTGTTTTTT | CASSPASLNTGELFF | NA | NA | TRBJ2-2 | TRBV7-3
TGTGCCAGCAGCTTAACAGGGTCTAAGAACACTGAAGCTTTCTTT | CASSLTGSKNTEAFF | NA | NA | TRBJ1-1 | TRBV7-3
TGTGCCAGCAGCCCCCAGAACACCATATATTTT | CASSPQNTIYF | NA | NA | TRBJ1-3 | TRBV6-4
TGTGCCAGCAGCCAAGACGCTTTTAACACTGAAGCTTTCTTT | CASSQDAFNTEAFF | NA | NA | TRBJ1-1 | TRBV4-2
TGCGCCAGCAGCCAAGAAAGGATGGGGTTAGAGACCCAGTACTTC | CASSQERMGLETQYF | NA | NA | TRBJ2-5 | TRBV4-3
TGTGCCAGCAGCCCCAGACTAGCGGGGTCCTTGGGAGAGACCCAGTACTTC | CASSPRLAGSLGETQYF | NA | TRBD2 | TRBJ2-5 | TRBV4-2
TGTGCCAGCAGGACGGACCGCTCTGGAAACACCATATATTTT | CASRTDRSGNTIYF | once | NA | TRBJ1-3 | TRBV7-2
TGCGCCAGCAGCCTGGTCCGGGGATCGTACAATGAGCAGTTCTTC | CASSLVRGSYNEQFF | NA | NA | TRBJ2-1 | TRBV5-1
TGTGCCAGCAGCCTAGCGTCCTACGAGCAGTACTTC | CASSLASYEQYF | NA | NA | TRBJ2-7 | TRBV11-1
TGTGCCATCAGTGAGTCCACTGAGGGCGTCTATGGCTACACCTTC | CAISESTEGVYGYTF | NA | NA | TRBJ1-2 | TRBV10-3
TGTGCCAGCAGCCAAGCCGGGCCCTCCTACGAGCAGTACTTC | CASSQAGPSYEQYF | NA | NA | TRBJ2-7 | TRBV3-1/TRBV3-2
TGTGCCAGCAGTTACGCAGGGAGGAATACTGAAGCTTTCTTT | CASSYAGRNTEAFF | NA | NA | TRBJ1-1 | TRBV6-5
TGTGCCAGCACCTCCGACGGACGGAGATATGGCTACACCTTC | CASTSDGRRYGYTF | NA | NA | TRBJ1-2 | TRBV2
TGTGCCAGCAGCCCAACTTTCGGGGGCCGACGCACAGATACGCAGTATTTT | CASSPTFGGRRTDTQYF | NA | NA | TRBJ2-3 | TRBV7-3
TGTGCCAGCAGCTTGGGACCGCTGACTATTGAGCAGTTCTTC | CASSLGPLTIEQFF | NA | NA | TRBJ2-1 | TRBV5-5
TGCGCCAGCAGCCAAGGCCAGGGGGCTGGTTACGAGCAGTACTTC | CASSQGQGAGYEQYF | NA | TRBD1 | TRBJ2-7 | TRBV4-1
TGTGCCTGGGCGGACACCCCCAACACTGAAGCTTTCTTT | CAWADTPNTEAFF | NA | NA | TRBJ1-1 | TRBV30
TGCGCCAGCAGTCAATCTAAAGGGCAGTTGCAAAAAACCTACGAGCAGTACTTC | CASSQSKGQLQKTYEQYF | NA | NA | TRBJ2-7 | TRBV23-1
TGTGCCAGCAGTGAATTGACAGCTGGAAACACCATATATTTT | CASSELTAGNTIYF | once | NA | TRBJ1-3 | TRBV2
TGTGCCAGCAGCTTAGCCGTATCCTCCTACGAGCAGTACTTC | CASSLAVSSYEQYF | NA | NA | TRBJ2-7 | TRBV7-2
TGTGCCAGCAGCTTAGAGGGGGACACCGGGGAGCTGTTTTTT | CASSLEGDTGELFF | NA | NA | TRBJ2-2 | TRBV7-9
TGCGCCAGCAGTGACGCGGGGAACACTGAAGCTTTCTTT | CASSDAGNTEAFF | NA | NA | TRBJ1-1 | TRBV10-1
TGTGCCAGCAGCTTACTCTACCTCTACAATGAGCAGTTCTTC | CASSLLYLYNEQFF | NA | NA | TRBJ2-1 | TRBV7-8
TGTGCCACCGCGCGAGGGTCGAACACCGGGGAGCTGTTTTTT | CATARGSNTGELFF | once | NA | TRBJ2-2 | TRBV19
TGCACCAGCAGCCAAGCGGGGACAGATACGCAGTATTTT | CTSSQAGTDTQYF | NA | NA | TRBJ2-3 | TRBV1
TGCGCCAGCAGCTTTACAGGGGTCACTGAAGCTTTCTTT | CASSFTGVTEAFF | NA | TRBD1 | TRBJ1-1 | TRBV5-1
TGTGCCACCAGCAGACCATGGACAGGGCACACTGAAGCTTTCTTT | CATSRPWTGHTEAFF | NA | TRBD1 | TRBJ1-1 | TRBV15
TGTGCCAGTAGTACAGCAGTCCGAGAGACCCAGTACTTC | CASSTAVRETQYF | NA | NA | TRBJ2-5 | TRBV19
TGTGCCAGCAGTGTTACAGGGATGAACACTGAAGCTTTCTTT | CASSVTGMNTEAFF | NA | NA | TRBJ1-1 | TRBV2
TGTGCCAGCAGCTTGAATGCCGGGACAGGGGGCACTGAAGCTTTCTTT | CASSLNAGTGGTEAFF | NA | TRBD1 | TRBJ1-1 | TRBV5-4
TGCGCCAGCAGCTTTAGTGGGGATTGGGGTAATGAAAAACTGTTTTTT | CASSFSGDWGNEKLFF | once | NA | TRBJ1-4 | TRBV5-1
TGTGCCAGCAGCTTGGACGGAAGGTATGGCTACACCTTC | CASSLDGRYGYTF | once | NA | TRBJ1-2 | TRBV5-6
TGTGCCTGGAGCCGGGGGGGGATCTATGGCTACACCTTC | CAWSRGGIYGYTF | NA | NA | TRBJ1-2 | TRBV30
TGCGCCAGCAGCTTCGGTACTTCTCCGGACGAGCAGTACTTC | CASSFGTSPDEQYF | NA | NA | TRBJ2-7 | TRBV5-1